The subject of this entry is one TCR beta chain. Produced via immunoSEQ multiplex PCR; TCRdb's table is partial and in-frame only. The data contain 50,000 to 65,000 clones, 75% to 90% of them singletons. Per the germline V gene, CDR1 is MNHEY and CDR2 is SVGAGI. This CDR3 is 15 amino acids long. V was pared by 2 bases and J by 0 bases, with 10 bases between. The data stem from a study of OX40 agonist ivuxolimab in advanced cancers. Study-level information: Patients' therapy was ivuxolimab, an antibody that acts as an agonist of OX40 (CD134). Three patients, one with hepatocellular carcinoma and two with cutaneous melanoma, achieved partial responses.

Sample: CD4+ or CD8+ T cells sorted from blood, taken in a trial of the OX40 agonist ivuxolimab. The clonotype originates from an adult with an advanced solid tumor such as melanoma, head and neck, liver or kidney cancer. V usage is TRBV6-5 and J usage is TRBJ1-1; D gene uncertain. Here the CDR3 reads CASSYDIGVNTEAFF. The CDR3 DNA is TGTGCCAGCAGTTACGATATCGGAGTGAACACTGAAGCTTTCTTT.